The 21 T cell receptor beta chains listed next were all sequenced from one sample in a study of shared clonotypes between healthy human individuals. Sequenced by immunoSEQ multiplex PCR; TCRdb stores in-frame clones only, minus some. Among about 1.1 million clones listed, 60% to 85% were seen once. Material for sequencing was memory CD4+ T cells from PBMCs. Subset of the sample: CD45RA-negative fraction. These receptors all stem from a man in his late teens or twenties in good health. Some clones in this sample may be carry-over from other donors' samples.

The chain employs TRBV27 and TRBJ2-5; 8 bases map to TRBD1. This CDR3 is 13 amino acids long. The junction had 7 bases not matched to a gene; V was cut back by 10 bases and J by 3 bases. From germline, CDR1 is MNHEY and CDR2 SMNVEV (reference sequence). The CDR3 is CATPAGQEETQYF. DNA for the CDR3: TGTGCCACCCCGGCGGGACAGGAAGAGACCCAGTACTTC.

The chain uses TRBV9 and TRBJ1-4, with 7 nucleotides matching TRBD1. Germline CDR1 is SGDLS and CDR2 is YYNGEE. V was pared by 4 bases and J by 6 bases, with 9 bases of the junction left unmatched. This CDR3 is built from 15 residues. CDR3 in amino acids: CASSIMGTADEKLFF. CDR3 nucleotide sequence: TGTGCCAGCAGCATTATGGGGACAGCAGATGAAAAACTGTTTTTT.

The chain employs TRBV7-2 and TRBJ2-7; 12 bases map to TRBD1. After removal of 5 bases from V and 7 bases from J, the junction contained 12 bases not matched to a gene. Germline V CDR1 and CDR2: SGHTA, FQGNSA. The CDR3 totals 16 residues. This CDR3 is CASSASGTGGLREQYF. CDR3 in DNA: TGTGCCAGCAGCGCATCCGGGACAGGGGGCTTGAGGGAGCAGTACTTC.

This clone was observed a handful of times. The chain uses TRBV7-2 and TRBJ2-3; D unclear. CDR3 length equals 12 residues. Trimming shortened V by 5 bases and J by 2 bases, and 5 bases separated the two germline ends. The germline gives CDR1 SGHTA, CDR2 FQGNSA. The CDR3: CASSTFTDTQYF. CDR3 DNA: TGTGCCAGCAGCACCTTCACAGATACGCAGTATTTT. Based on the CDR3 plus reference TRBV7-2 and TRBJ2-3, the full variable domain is GAGVSQSPSNKVTEKGKDVELRCDPISGHTALYWYRQSLGQGLEFLIYFQGNSAPDKSGLPSDRFSAERTGGSVSTLTIQRTQQEDSAVYLCASSTFTDTQYFGPGTRLTVL.

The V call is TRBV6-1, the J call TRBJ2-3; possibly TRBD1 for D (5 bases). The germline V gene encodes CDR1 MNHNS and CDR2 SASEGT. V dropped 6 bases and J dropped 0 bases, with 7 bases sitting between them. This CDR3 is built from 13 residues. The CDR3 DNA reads TGTGCCAGCAGGCAGGGTAGCACAGATACGCAGTATTTT. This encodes CASRQGSTDTQYF.

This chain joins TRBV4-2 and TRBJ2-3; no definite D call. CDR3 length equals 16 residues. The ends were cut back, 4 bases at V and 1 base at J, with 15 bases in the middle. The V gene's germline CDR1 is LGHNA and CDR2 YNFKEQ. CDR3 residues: CASSLPGIAGTDTQYF. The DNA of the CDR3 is TGTGCCAGCAGCCTACCTGGCATAGCCGGCACAGATACGCAGTATTTT.

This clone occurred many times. CDR3 residues: CASGLADEQFF. In DNA form, the CDR3 reads TGTGCCAGCGGGCTAGCCGATGAGCAGTTCTTC. The V gene is TRBV2, the J gene TRBJ2-1, with D perhaps matching TRBD2 (5 bases). Germline CDR1 reads SNHLY; CDR2 reads FYNNEI. V shed 8 bases and J shed 8 bases, with 10 bases lying between them. The CDR3 runs to 11 residues.

The CDR3 loop is CASSRHRGREEKLFF. The CDR3, as DNA: TGTGCCAGCAGCCGACACAGGGGGCGCGAGGAAAAACTGTTTTTT. The chain has TRBV14 and TRBJ1-4; 9 bases match TRBD1. The V and J ends lost 4 bases and 8 bases, in that order; junction bases with no gene match: 8. This CDR3 comprises 15 residues. Germline lookup yields CDR1 SGHDN and CDR2 FVKESK.

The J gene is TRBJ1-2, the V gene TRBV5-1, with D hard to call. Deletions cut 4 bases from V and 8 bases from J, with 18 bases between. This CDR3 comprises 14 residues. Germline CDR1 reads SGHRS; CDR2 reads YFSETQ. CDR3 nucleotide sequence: TGCGCCAGCAGCGACGGGTTAGGCTCGGGGGGCTACACCTTC. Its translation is CASSDGLGSGGYTF.

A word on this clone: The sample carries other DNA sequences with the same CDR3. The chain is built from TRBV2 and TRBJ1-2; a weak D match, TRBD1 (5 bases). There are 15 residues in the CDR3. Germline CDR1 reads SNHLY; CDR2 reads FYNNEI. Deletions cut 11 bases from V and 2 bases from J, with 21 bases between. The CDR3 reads CASSGRPTSNYGYTF. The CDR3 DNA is TGTGCCTCCTCAGGGAGACCCACTTCGAACTATGGCTACACCTTC.

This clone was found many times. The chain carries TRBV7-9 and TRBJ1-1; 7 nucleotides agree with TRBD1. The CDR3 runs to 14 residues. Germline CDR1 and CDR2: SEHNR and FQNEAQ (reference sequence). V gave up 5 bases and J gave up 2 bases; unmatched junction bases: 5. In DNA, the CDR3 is TGTGCCAGCAGCCGCACAGGGGCTAACACTGAAGCTTTCTTT. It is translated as CASSRTGANTEAFF.

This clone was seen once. DNA of the CDR3: TGTGCCAGCAGCTTAGAGCCCCTAGAAAGCTACGAGCAGTACTTC. This codes for CASSLEPLESYEQYF. The J gene is TRBJ2-7, the V gene TRBV11-2, with no clear D. Trimming left V 0 bases short and J 3 bases short, with 12 bases between. Germline V gives CDR1 SGHAT, CDR2 FQNNGV. The CDR3 extends over 15 amino acids.

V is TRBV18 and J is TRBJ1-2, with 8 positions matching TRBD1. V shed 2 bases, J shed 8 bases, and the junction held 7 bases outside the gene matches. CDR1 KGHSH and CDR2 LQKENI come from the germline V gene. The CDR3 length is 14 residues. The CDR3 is CASSPEGQGGGYTF. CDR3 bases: TGTGCCAGCTCACCAGAAGGACAGGGAGGAGGCTACACCTTC.

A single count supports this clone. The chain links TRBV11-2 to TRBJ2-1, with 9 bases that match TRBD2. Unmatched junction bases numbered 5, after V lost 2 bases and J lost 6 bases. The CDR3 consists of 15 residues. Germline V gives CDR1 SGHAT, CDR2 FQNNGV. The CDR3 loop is CASSLRLAGINEQFF. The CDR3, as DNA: TGTGCCAGCAGCTTAAGGCTAGCGGGAATCAATGAGCAGTTCTTC. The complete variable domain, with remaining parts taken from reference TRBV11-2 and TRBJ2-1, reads EAGVAQSPRYKIIEKRQSVAFWCNPISGHATLYWYQQILGQGPKLLIQFQNNGVVDDSQLPKDRFSAERLKGVDSTLKIQPAKLEDSAVYLCASSLRLAGINEQFFGPGTRLTVL.

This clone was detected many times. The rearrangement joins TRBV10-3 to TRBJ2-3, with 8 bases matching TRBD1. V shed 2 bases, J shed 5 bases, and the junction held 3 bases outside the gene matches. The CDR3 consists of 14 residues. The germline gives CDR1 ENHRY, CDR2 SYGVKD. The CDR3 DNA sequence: TGTGCCATCAGTGAGACCACAGGGGGAGATACGCAGTATTTT. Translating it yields CAISETTGGDTQYF.

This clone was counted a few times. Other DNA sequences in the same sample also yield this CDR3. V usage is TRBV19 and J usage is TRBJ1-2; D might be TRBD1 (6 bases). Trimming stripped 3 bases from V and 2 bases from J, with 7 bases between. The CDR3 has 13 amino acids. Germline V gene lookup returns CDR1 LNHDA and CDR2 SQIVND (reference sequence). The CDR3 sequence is CASSIDRNYGYTF. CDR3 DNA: TGTGCCAGTAGTATTGACAGGAACTATGGCTACACCTTC.

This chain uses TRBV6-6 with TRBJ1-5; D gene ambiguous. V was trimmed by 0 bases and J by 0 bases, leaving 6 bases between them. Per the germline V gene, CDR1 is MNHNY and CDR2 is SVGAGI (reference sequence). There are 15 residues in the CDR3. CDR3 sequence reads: CASSYSGHSNQPQHF. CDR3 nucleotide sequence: TGTGCCAGCAGTTACTCCGGCCATAGCAATCAGCCCCAGCATTTT.

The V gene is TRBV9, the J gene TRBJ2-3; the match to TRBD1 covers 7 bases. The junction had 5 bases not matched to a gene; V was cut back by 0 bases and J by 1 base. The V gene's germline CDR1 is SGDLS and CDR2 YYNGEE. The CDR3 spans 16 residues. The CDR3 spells CASSVGTGAGTDTQYF. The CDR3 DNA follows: TGTGCCAGCAGCGTAGGCACAGGGGCCGGCACAGATACGCAGTATTTT.

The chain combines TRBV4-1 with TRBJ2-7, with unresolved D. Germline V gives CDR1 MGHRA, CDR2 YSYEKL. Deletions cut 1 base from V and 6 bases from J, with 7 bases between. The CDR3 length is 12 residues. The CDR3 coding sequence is TGCGCCAGCAGCCAAGTAAACGGCGAGCAGTACTTC. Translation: CASSQVNGEQYF.

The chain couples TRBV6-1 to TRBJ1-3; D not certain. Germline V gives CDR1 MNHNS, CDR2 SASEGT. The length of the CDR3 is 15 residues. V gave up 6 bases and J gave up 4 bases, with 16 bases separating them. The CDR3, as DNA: TGTGCCAGCAGCCCCAACCAGGTTTCGGGAAACACCATATATTTT. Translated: CASSPNQVSGNTIYF.

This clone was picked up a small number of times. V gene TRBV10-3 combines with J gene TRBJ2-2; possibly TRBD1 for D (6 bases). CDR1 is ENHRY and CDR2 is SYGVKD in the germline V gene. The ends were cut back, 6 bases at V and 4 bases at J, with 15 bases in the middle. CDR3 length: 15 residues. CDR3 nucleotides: TGTGCCATCAGGGAAGAACAGGGTCCCACCGGGGAGCTGTTTTTT. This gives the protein CAIREEQGPTGELFF.